This TCR beta chain was sequenced during a study of T cell repertoires in cytomegalovirus infection. TCRdb processed the reads anew with MiXCR; each CDR3 protein has one entry. The sample carries nearly 650,000 distinct CDR3 sequences, 24% recorded once. Study-level points and caveats: The study identified carriers of CMV plus the relevant HLA from cumulative public TCR beta family frequency.

V shed 6 bases and J 0 bases; nucleotides not matched to a gene: 14. This CDR3 contains 17 residues. The sample holds a few counts of this clonotype. What it binds is unknown. The V call is TRBV12-3 or TRBV12-4, the J call TRBJ2-7; 7 nucleotides line up with TRBD2. The receptor was derived from a human donor in good health (CMV status not recorded). Some clones in this sample may be carry-over from other donors' samples. Sequencing input: CD8+ T cells from PBMCs. The CDR3 nucleotides read TGTGCCAGCAGAAAGCCCGGGGGGTCTTTTTTCTCCTACGAGCAGTACGTC. Amino acid sequence: CASRKPGGSFFSYEQYV.